This record covers a single TCR beta chain. The entry originates in a study of blood T cell repertoires in COVID-19. Study-wide background: Italy, Spain and the United States were the sources of the convalescent and acute COVID-19 samples. T cells, B-cell-depleted T cells, or PBMCs provided the cDNA or gDNA that served as material.

V was trimmed by 8 bases and J by 3 bases, leaving 11 bases between them. The CDR3 has 13 residues. Germline V gene data show CDR1 as SEHNR and CDR2 as FQNEAQ (reference sequence). Authors' analysis steps: By means of reference gene primer amplification, nucleated cell counts were estimated. Here immunoSEQ multiplex PCR was the method, and the copy in TCRdb shows in-frame clones only, minus some. Clone size and V and J calls were adopted from that table, with D and trimming inferred from the DNA. Of around 83,000 clones in the sample, 70% to 90% are singletons; the top ten hold under 8.5%. The receptor was derived from a man older than 75 with active or convalescent COVID-19. The sample taken for sequencing was peripheral blood. The chain couples TRBV7-9 to TRBJ2-1; the D gene is possibly TRBD1 (6 bases). CDR3 DNA sequence: TGTGCCAGCCGGGACACCTACTACAATGAGCAGTTCTTC. It is translated as CASRDTYYNEQFF.